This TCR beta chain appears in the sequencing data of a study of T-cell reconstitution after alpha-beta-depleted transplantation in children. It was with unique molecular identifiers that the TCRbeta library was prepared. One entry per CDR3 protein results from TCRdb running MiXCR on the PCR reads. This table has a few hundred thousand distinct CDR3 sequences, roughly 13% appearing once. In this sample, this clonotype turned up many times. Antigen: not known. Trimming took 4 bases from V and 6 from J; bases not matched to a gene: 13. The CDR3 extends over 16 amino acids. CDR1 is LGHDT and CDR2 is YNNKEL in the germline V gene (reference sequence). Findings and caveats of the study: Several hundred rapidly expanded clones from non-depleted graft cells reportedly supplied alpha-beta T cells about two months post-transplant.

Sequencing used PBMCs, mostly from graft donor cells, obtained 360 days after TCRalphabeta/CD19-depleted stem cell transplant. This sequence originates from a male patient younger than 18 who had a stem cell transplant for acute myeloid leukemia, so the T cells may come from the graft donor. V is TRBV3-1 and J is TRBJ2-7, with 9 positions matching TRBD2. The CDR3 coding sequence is TGTGCCAGCAGCCCCGCTTGGGGCGGGAGGGTTTCCGAGCAGTACTTC. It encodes CASSPAWGGRVSEQYF.